This TCR beta chain was sequenced during a study of CD8+ T cells in alopecia areata. Across the study: Patients took tofacitinib for 6 to 18 months, followed by 6 drug-free months.

The study's findings and limits: Alopecia totalis/universalis scalp especially showed more expanded CD8+ clones than normal scalp. Tofacitinib significantly brought down scalp clonality and expanded CD8+ clones among top 100.

The authors extracted RNA and reverse transcribed it into cDNA as the sequencing template. Using immunoSEQ multiplex PCR, the repertoire was profiled, and TCRdb retains in-frame clones only, with some absent. This table has about 180,000 clones, around 49% appearing once. Comments on this clone: Antigen unknown.

CDR3 length: 15 amino acids. Trimming left V 5 bases short and J 1 base short, with 14 bases between. Germline CDR1 SNHLY, CDR2 FYNNEI. Documented treatment: oral pan-JAK inhibitor, 5-10 mg twice daily. Collection of lesional scalp punch biopsies and peripheral blood was performed in alopecia areata patients. The TCR originated in a human donor with alopecia areata. V is TRBV2 and J is TRBJ2-5, with a weak D call TRBD1 (5 bases). The material was CD8+ T cells sorted from blood, obtained around week 52, from a patient treated with tofacitinib. The CDR3 spells CASSLPAGPQETQYF. The CDR3 DNA sequence: TGTGCCAGCAGTTTACCCGCAGGGCCCCAAGAGACCCAGTACTTC.